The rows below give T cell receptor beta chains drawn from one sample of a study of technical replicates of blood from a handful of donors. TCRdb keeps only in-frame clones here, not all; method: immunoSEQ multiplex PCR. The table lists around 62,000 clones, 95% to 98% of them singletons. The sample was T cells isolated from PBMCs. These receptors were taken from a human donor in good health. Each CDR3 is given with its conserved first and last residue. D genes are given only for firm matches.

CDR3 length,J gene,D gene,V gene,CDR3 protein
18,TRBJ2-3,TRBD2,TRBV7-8,CASSLVGTSGIRTDTQYF
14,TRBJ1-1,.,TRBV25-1,CASSESTAGSEAFF
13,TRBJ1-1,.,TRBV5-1,CASSFGGPSEAFF
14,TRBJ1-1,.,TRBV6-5,CASSYSRLNTEAFF
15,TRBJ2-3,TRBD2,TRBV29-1,CSVERTSGSADTQYF
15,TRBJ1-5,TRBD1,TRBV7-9,CASSEDRGRAQPQHF
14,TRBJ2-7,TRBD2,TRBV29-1,CSAVPGRGGYEQYF
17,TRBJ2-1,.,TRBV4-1,CASTPGPGQNSYNEQFF
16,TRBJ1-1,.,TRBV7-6,CASSLKKGGMNTEAFF
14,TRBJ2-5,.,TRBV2,CASTRTNAWETQYF
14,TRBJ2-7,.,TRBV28,CASSLRRDPRKQYF
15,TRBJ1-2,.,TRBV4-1,CASSLFVQKRGGYTF
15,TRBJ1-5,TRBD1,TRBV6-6,CASSQETGTNQPQHF
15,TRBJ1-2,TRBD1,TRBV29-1,CSVEGKTGGDYGYTF
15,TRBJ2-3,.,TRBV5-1,CASSLGQLLLDTQYF
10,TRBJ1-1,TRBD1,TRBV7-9,CATSDRVAFF
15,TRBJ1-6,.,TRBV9,CASSATGLGNSPLHF
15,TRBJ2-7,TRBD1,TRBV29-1,CSVEGAGTGDYEQYF
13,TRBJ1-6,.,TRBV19,CASSISINSPLHF
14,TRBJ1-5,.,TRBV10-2,CASRDPSSNQPQHF
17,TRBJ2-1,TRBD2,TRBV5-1,CASSLGYAGGSYNEQFF
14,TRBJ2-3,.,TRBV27,CASSSIRGQNTQYF
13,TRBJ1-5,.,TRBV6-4,CASSAQVNQPQHF
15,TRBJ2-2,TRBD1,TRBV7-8,CASSLGQGGTGELFF
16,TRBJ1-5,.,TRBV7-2,CASSLYGQGMNQPQHF
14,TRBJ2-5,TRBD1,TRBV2,CASSEGTDQETQYF
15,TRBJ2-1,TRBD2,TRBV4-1,CAISGAGGPNNEQFF
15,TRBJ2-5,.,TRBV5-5,CASSPIERRRETQYF
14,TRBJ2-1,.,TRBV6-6,CASSYLNLGNEQFF
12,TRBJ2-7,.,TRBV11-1,CASSSRTYEQYF
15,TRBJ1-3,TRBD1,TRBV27,CASSHSRGKRNTIYF
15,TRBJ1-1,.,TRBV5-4,CASSEWGDRFFGAFF
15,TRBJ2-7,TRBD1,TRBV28,CASSPAGQGFYEQYF
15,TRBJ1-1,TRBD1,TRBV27,CASSFRTGYREGAFF
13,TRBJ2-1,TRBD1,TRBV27,CASRDRPYNEQFF
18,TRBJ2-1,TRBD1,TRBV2,CASSRGQVWASSYNEQFF
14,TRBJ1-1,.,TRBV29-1,CSVERRLENTEAFF
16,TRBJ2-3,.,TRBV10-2,CASGDRQGRDTDTQYF
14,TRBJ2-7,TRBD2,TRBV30,CAWSRPGLVYEQYF
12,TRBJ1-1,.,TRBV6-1,CASSEGVNEAFF
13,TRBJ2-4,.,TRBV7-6,CASSSGQVNIQYF
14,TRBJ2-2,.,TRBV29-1,CSVGGVGGHGELFF
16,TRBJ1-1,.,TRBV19,CASSIGRGIGHTEAFF